The 19 T cell receptor beta chains presented below share a single source sample, sequenced in a study of OX40 agonist ivuxolimab in advanced cancers. The library was generated by the immunoSEQ multiplex PCR assay. In TCRdb, the immuneACCESS table is reduced to in-frame sequences with V and J assigned. These tables do not hold every clone; where another copy was compared, an unresolved V gene accounts for under half, and the others remain unexplained. This sample gives approximately 25,000 clones in total; approximately 86% of them show up just once. Of the sample, about 28% is held by the ten largest clones. This specimen was CD4+ or CD8+ T cells sorted from blood, taken in a trial of the OX40 agonist ivuxolimab. Receptors were obtained from an adult with an advanced solid tumor such as melanoma, head and neck, liver or kidney cancer.

This clone was counted between two and nine times. The CDR3, as DNA: TGCGCCAGCAGCTTGGGGGTTAGCGGGGCTTCCTACGAGCAGTACTTC. The encoded protein is CASSLGVSGASYEQYF. V and J are TRBV5-1 and TRBJ2-7, with 8 bases that match TRBD2. From germline, CDR1 is SGHRS and CDR2 YFSETQ. The CDR3 has 16 residues. Unmatched junction bases numbered 6, after V lost 0 bases and J lost 1 base.

V usage is TRBV9 and J usage is TRBJ2-7; 12 bases match TRBD2. CDR3 length: 17 residues. Germline lookup yields CDR1 SGDLS and CDR2 YYNGEE. V lost 4 bases to trimming and J lost 5 bases; unmatched junction nucleotides: 13. The CDR3 DNA reads as TGTGCCAGCAGCCCTCGACTAGCGGGAGCGCCTAGGGACGAGCAGTACTTC. It specifies CASSPRLAGAPRDEQYF.

This clone showed up just once. V gene TRBV9 combines with J gene TRBJ2-1; D not certain. This CDR3 has 12 residues. Germline-derived CDR1 and CDR2 are SGDLS and YYNGEE. V lost 2 bases to trimming and J lost 10 bases, with 10 bases between them. CDR3: CASSVARGEQFF. In DNA form, the CDR3 reads TGTGCCAGCAGCGTCGCGCGAGGAGAGCAGTTCTTC.

J is TRBJ2-1 and V is TRBV27; tentative D call: TRBD1 (5 bases). V lost 5 bases to trimming and J lost 7 bases, with 15 bases between them. CDR1 is MNHEY and CDR2 is SMNVEV in the germline V gene (reference sequence). The CDR3 sequence is 14 residues long. CDR3 DNA: TGTGCCAGCAGTCCTGGGGCTATCGGGAATGAGCAGTTCTTC. It codes for CASSPGAIGNEQFF.

The chain has TRBV7-8 and TRBJ1-4; the match to TRBD1 covers 9 bases. CDR3 size: 15 residues. Germline assignment: CDR1 SGHVS and CDR2 FQNEAQ. V gave up 4 bases and J gave up 7 bases; unmatched junction bases: 7. The CDR3 DNA reads TGTGCCAGCAGCTATTTGACAGGGGGTACTGAAAAACTGTTTTTT. It yields the protein CASSYLTGGTEKLFF.

The gene calls are TRBV28 and TRBJ2-3; 8 bases map to TRBD2. This CDR3 has 16 amino acids. The trim removed 3 bases at V and 2 bases at J, leaving 7 bases unmatched. The germline V gene has CDR1 MDHEN and CDR2 SYDVKM. CDR3 coding DNA: TGTGCCAGCAGTTTCGAACTAGCGGATGACACAGATACGCAGTATTTT. Protein: CASSFELADDTDTQYF.

The chain employs TRBV27 and TRBJ1-5; no firm D call. The CDR3 sequence is 16 residues long. The V end was cut by 5 bases, the J end by 0 bases, with 14 bases between. The germline V gene has CDR1 MNHEY and CDR2 SMNVEV (reference sequence). CDR3 DNA: TGTGCCAGCAGTCCCTATGATATATATAGCAATCAGCCCCAGCATTTT. It specifies CASSPYDIYSNQPQHF.

The rearrangement uses TRBV11-1 and TRBJ2-5; D gene uncertain. Germline CDR1 is SGHAT and CDR2 is FQDESV (reference sequence). The length of the CDR3 is 12 residues. Trimming took 3 bases from V and 2 from J, leaving 4 bases between them. The CDR3 here is CASSFIQETQYF. The CDR3 DNA is TGTGCCAGCAGCTTTATTCAAGAGACCCAGTACTTC.

The J gene is TRBJ1-1, the V gene TRBV6-5, with D possibly matching TRBD1 (5 bases). This CDR3 region has 15 residues. The germline CDR1 and CDR2 sequences are MNHEY and SVGAGI. V shed 4 bases and J shed 3 bases, with 15 bases lying between them. The CDR3 DNA is TGTGCCAGCAGTTTACTCTGGGGGTTACACACTGAAGCTTTCTTT. The encoded protein is CASSLLWGLHTEAFF.

The chain employs TRBV27 and TRBJ1-5; D unclear. This CDR3 spans 18 amino acids. Per the germline V gene, CDR1 is MNHEY and CDR2 is SMNVEV (reference sequence). V gave up 0 bases and J gave up 0 bases, with 15 bases separating them. Written as DNA, the CDR3 is TGTGCCAGCAGTTTATCGGGGTACGGCGGGTCTAGCAATCAGCCCCAGCATTTT. Protein: CASSLSGYGGSSNQPQHF.

This clone is labeled medium-sized (0.01 to 0.1%). The chain has TRBV28 and TRBJ1-5; no reliable D call. This CDR3 has 12 residues. Deletions cut 11 bases from V and 7 bases from J, with 15 bases between. Germline V lookup: CDR1 MDHEN, CDR2 SYDVKM. The CDR3 coding sequence is TGTGCCGGTGGGTTTTCGAGACAGCCCCAGCATTTT. Residues: CAGGFSRQPQHF.

The genes are TRBV27 and TRBJ1-5; D not resolved. The germline V gene encodes CDR1 MNHEY and CDR2 SMNVEV (reference sequence). The CDR3 extends over 14 amino acids. Trimming removed 8 bases at V and 5 bases at J, with 16 bases between. The CDR3 sequence is CASHGAGYYQPQHF. For the CDR3, the DNA is TGTGCCAGCCACGGCGCAGGTTATTATCAGCCCCAGCATTTT.

The V call is TRBV11-2, the J call TRBJ2-3; a possible D gene is TRBD1 (6 bases). The CDR3 extends over 17 amino acids. Germline V gene sequence: CDR1 SGHAT, CDR2 FQNNGV. Trimming removed 4 bases from V and 4 bases from J, with 21 bases in between. CDR3 in amino acids: CASSSHPPWDNPDTQYF. In DNA form, the CDR3 reads TGTGCCAGCAGCTCACACCCGCCGTGGGACAACCCAGATACGCAGTATTTT.

The chain links TRBV4-1 to TRBJ2-5; no firm D call. Trimming removed 6 bases at V and 5 bases at J, with 16 bases between. CDR3 size: 14 residues. CDR1 MGHRA and CDR2 YSYEKL come from the germline V gene. CDR3 in amino acids: CASSQNAEYETQYF. CDR3 bases: TGCGCCAGCAGTCAAAATGCGGAGTACGAGACCCAGTACTTC.

V is TRBV6-5 and J is TRBJ1-5; D ambiguous. CDR3 size: 13 residues. Germline CDR1 and CDR2: MNHEY and SVGAGI. Deletions cut 2 bases from V and 7 bases from J, with 9 bases between. The CDR3 spells CASSYGGLQPQHF. The CDR3, as DNA: TGTGCCAGCAGTTACGGAGGGTTACAGCCCCAGCATTTT.

The chain employs TRBV7-9 and TRBJ2-3; the D gene is possibly TRBD2 (5 bases). The CDR3 runs to 16 residues. Trimming left V 5 bases short and J 2 bases short, with 17 bases between. Germline CDR1 SEHNR, CDR2 FQNEAQ (reference sequence). Here the CDR3 DNA reads TGTGCCAGCAGCCAAATATCGGGGAGTTACACAGATACGCAGTATTTT. Protein product: CASSQISGSYTDTQYF.

The rearrangement links TRBV11-1 to TRBJ2-2; D is unresolved. Trimming removed 5 bases from V and 6 bases from J, with 7 bases in between. Germline V gene sequence: CDR1 SGHAT, CDR2 FQDESV (reference sequence). This CDR3 spans 12 amino acids. The CDR3 protein is CASSLDPGELFF. CDR3 in DNA: TGTGCCAGCAGCCTCGACCCCGGGGAGCTGTTTTTT.

The chain recombines TRBV9 with TRBJ2-7; TRBD1 matches at 7 bases. V shed 4 bases, J shed 4 bases, and the junction held 17 bases outside the gene matches. Germline CDR1 SGDLS, CDR2 YYNGEE. CDR3 length: 17 residues. In nucleotides, the CDR3 is TGTGCCAGCAGCCCCGACAGGGTTAGCTGGACGGTATACGAGCAGTACTTC. As protein: CASSPDRVSWTVYEQYF.

The chain links TRBV11-1 to TRBJ2-1; no clear D gene. The germline V gene has CDR1 SGHAT and CDR2 FQDESV (reference sequence). The CDR3 runs 14 residues. Trimming left V 1 base short and J 7 bases short, with 11 bases between. The CDR3 reads CASSLVGNRNEQFF. The CDR3 DNA sequence: TGTGCCAGCAGCTTAGTAGGGAATAGGAATGAGCAGTTCTTC. Full variable domain (rest looked up from reference TRBV11-1 and TRBJ2-1): EAEVAQSPRYKITEKSQAVAFWCDPISGHATLYWYRQILGQGPELLVQFQDESVVDDSQLPKDRFSAERLKGVDSTLKIQPAELGDSAMYLCASSLVGNRNEQFFGPGTRLTVL.